The 18 T cell receptor beta chains below all came from one sample that was sequenced in a study of blood T cell repertoires in COVID-19. Libraries were prepared by immunoSEQ multiplex PCR; TCRdb keeps only in-frame clonotypes and omits some of them. Altogether 380,000 or so clones are present, around 87% being singletons, with the ten largest covering 1% to 1.5%. The material sequenced was PBMCs or T cells enriched from blood (not recorded which). These receptor sequences come from a man aged 25 to 45 who had recovered from COVID-19.

This clone has more than one count but fewer than ten. V is TRBV12-5 and J is TRBJ1-5; D call uncertain. V gave up 3 bases and J gave up 1 base, with 4 bases separating them. Germline V gene lookup returns CDR1 LGHNT and CDR2 FRNRAP. CDR3 size: 13 residues. The CDR3: CASGFPSNQPQHF. For the CDR3, the DNA is TGTGCTAGTGGTTTCCCGAGCAATCAGCCCCAGCATTTT.

A word on this clone: Other DNA sequences in the sample encode the same CDR3. The chain has TRBV18 and TRBJ1-2; 8 nucleotides line up with TRBD1. V lost 3 bases to trimming and J lost 4 bases; unmatched junction nucleotides: 7. The CDR3 is made up of 15 amino acids. Germline assignment: CDR1 KGHSH and CDR2 LQKENI. CDR3 region: CASSPGTGGSYGYTF. The CDR3 nucleotides are TGTGCCAGCTCACCGGGTACAGGGGGGTCCTATGGCTACACCTTC.

This clone was observed once. The chain combines TRBV7-2 with TRBJ2-2, with 8 positions matching TRBD2. CDR1 is SGHTA, CDR2 FQGNSA, per germline. V trimming: 7 bases; J trimming: 6 bases; junction bases outside the gene matches: 7. The CDR3 is 14 amino acids. The CDR3 DNA follows: TGTGCCAGCACCTCGGGAGGGGTCCCCGGGGAGCTGTTTTTT. It specifies CASTSGGVPGELFF. The variable domain in full, completed from reference TRBV7-2 and TRBJ2-2, reads GAGVSQSPSNKVTEKGKDVELRCDPISGHTALYWYRQSLGQGLEFLIYFQGNSAPDKSGLPSDRFSAERTGGSVSTLTIQRTQQEDSAVYLCASTSGGVPGELFFGEGSRLTVL.

On this clone itself: Other DNA sequences from this sample encode an identical CDR3 as well. This chain links TRBV4-1 with TRBJ1-4; a possible D gene is TRBD1 (5 bases). V lost 0 bases, J lost 3 bases, and 8 bases lay in between. There are 15 residues in the CDR3. Germline assignment: CDR1 MGHRA and CDR2 YSYEKL. In DNA form, the CDR3 reads TGCGCCAGCAGCCAAGATCCGGGGGCTAATGAAAAACTGTTTTTT. Protein sequence: CASSQDPGANEKLFF.

The gene calls are TRBV2 and TRBJ2-1; TRBD1 matches at 10 bases. CDR1 is SNHLY and CDR2 is FYNNEI in the germline V gene. J gave up 6 bases and V 11 bases, and 4 bases lay outside the gene matches. The CDR3 length is 12 residues. The CDR3 DNA reads as TGTGCCGGTGGACAGGGGGTCAATGAGCAGTTCTTC. Amino acid sequence: CAGGQGVNEQFF.

The chain uses TRBV6-1 and TRBJ1-5; D not certain. Germline values: CDR1 MNHNS, CDR2 SASEGT. This CDR3 has 14 amino acids. V was trimmed by 1 base and J by 4 bases, leaving 8 bases between them. The CDR3 reads CASSEGQKNQPQHF. The CDR3 region has the DNA TGTGCCAGCAGTGAAGGGCAGAAGAATCAGCCCCAGCATTTT.

The V gene is TRBV5-1, the J gene TRBJ1-5, with D maybe TRBD1 (5 bases). This CDR3 comprises 12 residues. The V end was cut by 0 bases, the J end by 7 bases, with 5 bases between. CDR1 is SGHRS, CDR2 YFSETQ, per germline. As DNA, the CDR3 is TGCGCCAGCAGCTTGGAGGGGCAGCCCCAGCATTTT. This gives the protein CASSLEGQPQHF.

This chain joins TRBV29-1 and TRBJ1-4, with TRBD1 matching over 7 bases. V was clipped by 4 bases and J by 7 bases; unmatched bases: 6. Germline CDR1 and CDR2: SQVTM and ANQGSEA. The CDR3 spans 13 residues. The CDR3 DNA is TGCAGCGTTGGAGACAGGGCCCCTGAAAAACTGTTTTTT. Protein product: CSVGDRAPEKLFF.

The chain is built from TRBV6-5 and TRBJ2-1; 9 positions agree with TRBD2. The V gene end was trimmed by 4 bases and the J gene end by 7 bases; junction bases not matched to a gene: 11. This CDR3 comprises 16 residues. CDR1 and CDR2 (germline): MNHEY, SVGAGI. Here the CDR3 reads CASSLTKAGGQNEQFF. CDR3 DNA: TGTGCCAGCAGTTTAACTAAAGCGGGGGGCCAGAATGAGCAGTTCTTC.

The chain links TRBV3-1 (or the pseudogene TRBV3-2) to TRBJ2-1, with a possible D match to TRBD1 (6 bases). This CDR3 has 16 residues. Germline V lookup: CDR1 LGHDT, CDR2 YNNKEL (reference sequence). V lost 4 bases to trimming and J lost 7 bases, with 20 bases between them. As DNA, the CDR3 is TGTGCCAGCAGCCCCTACCAGGCAGGGGCTCTGAATGAGCAGTTCTTC. Translated: CASSPYQAGALNEQFF.

This chain joins TRBV7-9 and TRBJ1-1; D ambiguous. With 1 base removed from V and 1 base from J, the gap between germline ends came to 16 bases. Germline V gene data show CDR1 as SEHNR and CDR2 as FQNEAQ (reference sequence). The CDR3 is made up of 17 amino acids. The CDR3 here is CASSLGIPGLGNTEAFF. The CDR3 DNA reads as TGTGCCAGCAGCTTAGGCATACCGGGTTTGGGGAACACTGAAGCTTTCTTT.

This clone is a singleton in its sample. The chain recombines TRBV19 with TRBJ1-1, with D uncertain. CDR1 and CDR2 from the germline V gene are LNHDA and SQIVND (reference sequence). Trimming removed 3 bases from V and 0 bases from J, with 14 bases in between. CDR3 size: 16 residues. The CDR3 loop is CASSMVSPTMNTEAFF. CDR3 coding DNA: TGTGCCAGTAGTATGGTCAGTCCAACGATGAACACTGAAGCTTTCTTT.

About this clone itself: The sample contains more than one DNA sequence encoding this CDR3. CDR3 bases: TGTGCCAGCAGCTTAAGCACAGGGAATGAAAAACTGTTTTTT. Translating gives CASSLSTGNEKLFF. V and J are TRBV11-2 and TRBJ1-4; D is perhaps TRBD1 (6 bases). Trimming took off 2 bases at V and 5 bases at J, with 9 bases between the two ends. CDR3 size: 14 residues. Germline CDR1 reads SGHAT; CDR2 reads FQNNGV.

V is TRBV14 and J is TRBJ2-3; 7 bases are shared with TRBD2. This CDR3 spans 15 amino acids. CDR1 is SGHDN and CDR2 is FVKESK in the germline V gene. Trimming cost V 1 base and J 8 bases; bases outside gene matches: 9. In nucleotides, the CDR3 is TGTGCCAGCAGCCAAGTGAGCGGGGCCCCCGGTACGCAGTATTTT. Its protein is CASSQVSGAPGTQYF.

The V call is TRBV4-3, the J call TRBJ2-5, with 7 nucleotides matching TRBD1. V lost 3 bases, J lost 6 bases, and 10 bases stayed unmatched. Germline V gene data show CDR1 as LGHNA and CDR2 as YSLEER. This CDR3 region has 15 residues. CDR3 protein: CASSQIWGQFQTQYF. In DNA, the CDR3 is TGCGCCAGCAGCCAGATCTGGGGACAGTTTCAGACCCAGTACTTC.

This clone was seen once. The chain combines TRBV28 with TRBJ2-1; 7 positions agree with TRBD2. Germline CDR1 reads MDHEN; CDR2 reads SYDVKM. Unmatched junction bases numbered 7, after V lost 7 bases and J lost 7 bases. This CDR3 contains 13 residues. CDR3 sequence reads: CASNRGGVNEQFF. The CDR3 DNA sequence: TGTGCCAGCAACCGGGGAGGGGTGAATGAGCAGTTCTTC.

V gene TRBV14 combines with J gene TRBJ1-2, with 7 bases lining up with TRBD1. Germline assignment: CDR1 SGHDN and CDR2 FVKESK. The CDR3 is made up of 13 amino acids. Trimming at V came to 3 bases and at J to 2 bases, leaving 0 bases not matched to a gene. CDR3 residues: CASSQGQNYGYTF. CDR3 sequence (DNA): TGTGCCAGCAGCCAGGGACAGAACTATGGCTACACCTTC.

The rearrangement joins TRBV7-2 to TRBJ1-5, with D maybe TRBD1 (5 bases). V lost 6 bases and J lost 5, with 11 bases in between. The CDR3 runs to 13 residues. Germline values: CDR1 SGHTA, CDR2 FQGNSA. Here the CDR3 DNA reads TGTGCCAGCAGGGCAGGGTTGGATCAGCCCCAGCATTTT. Encoded protein: CASRAGLDQPQHF.